This is a list of T cell receptor beta chains from one sample in a study of molecular identifiers for immune sequencing clone quantification. From the PCR reads, TCRdb called clonotypes with MiXCR, one entry per CDR3 protein. The sample lists approximately 40,000 distinct CDR3 sequences, approximately 18% seen once, with 7% to 9% in the top ten. Sequencing was done on a sample of naive CD8+ T cells from blood, with Jurkat cell RNA spiked in. Receptors originate from a human donor in good health. Some libraries in this study had Jurkat cell RNA spiked in. Each CDR3 is given with its conserved first and last residue. Fields, in order: V gene, J gene, D gene, clone size, CDR3 DNA, CDR3 protein. The D gene is left open where the match is weak. Some rows mark clone size as missing; the rest say once, few, many or name a class of expanded clone.

TRBV3-1,TRBJ2-7,TRBD2,many,TGTGCCAGCAGCCAAGACCTTCTAGCGGGAGACCCCTACTACGAGCAGTACTTC,CASSQDLLAGDPYYEQYF
TRBV10-2,TRBJ1-2,NA,NA,TGCGCCAGCTGGGGGGATGGCTACACCTTC,CASWGDGYTF
TRBV10-3,TRBJ2-2,NA,many,TGTGCCATCAGTGAACGGGAGAACACCGGGGAGCTGTTTTTT,CAISERENTGELFF
TRBV29-1,TRBJ2-7,TRBD2,many,TGCAGCGCTGGCCCAGCGGGAGGGACCTACGAGCAGTACTTC,CSAGPAGGTYEQYF
TRBV7-2,TRBJ2-7,NA,many,TGTGCCAGCAGCTTAAGCGAGGGATTGGGAGAGCAGTACTTC,CASSLSEGLGEQYF
TRBV28,TRBJ1-3,TRBD1,NA,TGTGCCAGCAAACAGGGGAGCTCTGGAAACACCATATATTTT,CASKQGSSGNTIYF
TRBV28,TRBJ1-4,TRBD1,NA,TGTGTCAGCAGTGAAGGGACAGATAATGAAAAACTGTTTTTT,CVSSEGTDNEKLFF
TRBV28,TRBJ2-7,NA,few,TGTGCCAGCAGCGTCCCCATGGAGCAGTACTTC,CASSVPMEQYF
TRBV11-2,TRBJ2-1,NA,NA,TGTGCCAGCAGCTTAGTTAGGGGGGTCCCCCGGTGGTCCAATGAGCAGTTCTTC,CASSLVRGVPRWSNEQFF
TRBV6-4,TRBJ2-1,NA,many,TGTGCCAGCAGTGACAGGCTAGTGAGGGAACACAATGAGCAGTTCTTC,CASSDRLVREHNEQFF
TRBV7-9,TRBJ1-5,NA,many,TGTGCCAGCAGCCGGACAGTTAGCAATCAGCCCCAGCATTTT,CASSRTVSNQPQHF
TRBV10-3,TRBJ2-1,TRBD2,many,TGTGCCATCAGCCTAGGACTAGCGGGGTACAATGAGCAGTTCTTC,CAISLGLAGYNEQFF
TRBV4-1,TRBJ1-5,NA,many,TGCGCCAGCAGCCAAGAGGCGCGAAGCAATCAGCCCCAGCATTTT,CASSQEARSNQPQHF
TRBV7-9,TRBJ2-1,NA,few,TGTGCCAGCAGCTTACCTGCCAAGCAGTTCTTC,CASSLPAKQFF
TRBV9,TRBJ1-4,NA,NA,TGTGCCAGCAGCGCCCAGAGCCGGGGTGGTAATGAAAAACTGTTTTTT,CASSAQSRGGNEKLFF
TRBV29-1,TRBJ2-3,NA,many,TGCAGCGTTGGCAGGGAAGTCCTTTCCTTT,CSVGREVLSF
TRBV20-1,TRBJ2-3,NA,few,TGCAGTGCTCCCTCTTGGGGCGCTAGTTTTGGAGATACGCAGTATTTT,CSAPSWGASFGDTQYF
TRBV6-2/TRBV6-3,TRBJ2-1,TRBD1,many,TGTGCCAGCAGTTACACGACAGGGGGCTACAATGAGCAGTTCTTC,CASSYTTGGYNEQFF
TRBV28,TRBJ2-7,NA,many,TGTGCCAGCAGTTTACGGCAGGGAGCCTACGAGCAGTACTTC,CASSLRQGAYEQYF
TRBV7-9,TRBJ2-5,NA,many,TGTGCCAGCAGCTTAGCGGGTCAGGGAGAGACCCAGTACTTC,CASSLAGQGETQYF
TRBV11-2,TRBJ2-1,TRBD2,many,TGTGCCAGCAGCTTTTACCCGCAAGCGGGAGAGGGATACAATGAGCAGTTCTTC,CASSFYPQAGEGYNEQFF
TRBV3-1,TRBJ2-7,NA,NA,TGTGCCAGCAGCCATCGGGGGTACTACGAGCAGTACTTC,CASSHRGYYEQYF
TRBV19,TRBJ1-1,TRBD1,NA,TGTGCCAGTAGCAACCGGGACAGGGGGATGAACACTGAAGCTTTCTTT,CASSNRDRGMNTEAFF
TRBV13,TRBJ1-1,TRBD1,few,TGTGCCAGCAGCCTGGACAGGGCGAACACTGAAGCTTTCTTT,CASSLDRANTEAFF
TRBV7-9,TRBJ1-1,TRBD1,many,TGTGCCAGCAGACCAGGGGGGACTGAAGCTTTCTTT,CASRPGGTEAFF
TRBV12-3/TRBV12-4,TRBJ2-3,NA,many,TGTGCCAGCAGTTTAGCAGTCCCTGGGTTAGGGAGTGATTTT,CASSLAVPGLGSDF
TRBV13,TRBJ2-1,TRBD2,many,TGTGCCAGCAGCATGACTAGCGGGCGCTACAATGAGCAGTTCTTC,CASSMTSGRYNEQFF
TRBV7-6,TRBJ2-7,TRBD1,many,TGTGCCAGCGCTCCGGGGCCTCGACAGGGTACCTTATACGAGCAGTACTTC,CASAPGPRQGTLYEQYF
TRBV7-9,TRBJ1-2,NA,many,TGTGCCAGCAGCCCAACCACGGGCCGAGACGTCTATGGCTACACCTTC,CASSPTTGRDVYGYTF
TRBV25-1,TRBJ1-2,NA,NA,TGTGCCAGCAGTGGTCCGACCGCTAACTATGGCTACACCTTC,CASSGPTANYGYTF
TRBV25-1,TRBJ2-2,NA,NA,TGTGCCAGCAGTGAACAGTATAACACCGGGGAGCTGTTTTTT,CASSEQYNTGELFF
TRBV5-6,TRBJ1-4,NA,NA,TGTGCCAGCAGCCAATCCTACCGGGACGACGAAAAACTGGTTTTT,CASSQSYRDDEKLVF
TRBV4-1,TRBJ2-7,TRBD1,NA,TGCGCCAGCAGCCAAGATGAAGGGGGCCGGCCTACGAAGCAGTACTTC,CASSQDEGGRPTKQYF
TRBV25-1,TRBJ1-5,NA,many,TGTGCCAGCAGTGAATCGATTAGGTTCCCACACAGTTGCAATCAGCCCCAGCATTTT,CASSESIRFPHSCNQPQHF
TRBV19,TRBJ2-1,TRBD1,NA,TGTGCCAGTACGGGACAGGGCAATGAGCAGTTCTTC,CASTGQGNEQFF
TRBV28,TRBJ1-4,TRBD1,NA,TGTGCCAGCAGGTTACAGGGGTCAGAAAAACTGTTTTTT,CASRLQGSEKLFF
TRBV20-1,TRBJ1-1,NA,many,TGCAGTGCTGGGACCCTTCTGGCTTTCTTT,CSAGTLLAFF
TRBV19,TRBJ2-7,TRBD2,NA,TGTGCCAGTAGTGGCGGGACTAGCGGGATGGGGTCCTACGAGCAGTACTTC,CASSGGTSGMGSYEQYF
TRBV13,TRBJ2-7,TRBD1,many,TGTGCCTCCAGGCAGGGGGCGCGGGAGCAGTACTTC,CASRQGAREQYF
TRBV7-9,TRBJ2-7,TRBD1,many,TGTGCCAGCAGCTACCGACAGGGATCCTACGAGCAGTACTTC,CASSYRQGSYEQYF
TRBV2,TRBJ2-7,NA,NA,TGTGCCAGCAGAACCGGGGTCCCCTACGAGCAGTACTTC,CASRTGVPYEQYF
TRBV28,TRBJ2-5,NA,many,TGTGCCAGCAGTGGCAAGATAAAAGAGACCCAGTACTTC,CASSGKIKETQYF
TRBV29-1,TRBJ2-1,TRBD2,few,TGCAGCGTTGATAGCGGGAGTAGTTACAATGAGCAGTTCTTC,CSVDSGSSYNEQFF
TRBV12-3/TRBV12-4,TRBJ2-7,TRBD2,many,TGTGCCAGCACCGGGACTACCCCCGGCGAGCAGTACTTC,CASTGTTPGEQYF
TRBV7-2,TRBJ2-7,NA,many,TGTGCCAGCAGCTATAGCGGAGAGAAATACGAGCAGTACTTC,CASSYSGEKYEQYF
TRBV5-6,TRBJ2-7,NA,many,TGTGCCAGCACCCGGGGGATATCGCGGGGGCAGTACTTC,CASTRGISRGQYF
TRBV7-9,TRBJ2-5,NA,many,TGTGCCAGCAGCTCCCCGTGGGGTTGGGAGACCCAGTACTTC,CASSSPWGWETQYF
TRBV7-9,TRBJ2-2,NA,many,TGTGCCAGCGGGGGATTTAACACCGGGGAGCTGTTTTTT,CASGGFNTGELFF
TRBV12-3/TRBV12-4,TRBJ2-1,NA,medium-sized,TGTGCCAGCAGTCCCTATTACAATGAGCAGTTCTTC,CASSPYYNEQFF
TRBV12-3/TRBV12-4,TRBJ2-2,NA,many,TGTGCCAGCAGTTTAGGGACGAACACCGGGGAGCTGTTTTTT,CASSLGTNTGELFF
TRBV7-9,TRBJ2-1,TRBD2,many,TGTGCCAGCAGGGGATACAGGGACCTAGCGGGAGGTTCTTTTTACAATGAGCAGTTCTTC,CASRGYRDLAGGSFYNEQFF
TRBV29-1,TRBJ2-1,TRBD2,many,TGCAGCGTGATTACCTATATTAGCGGGAGCCTCTACAATGAGCAGTTCTTC,CSVITYISGSLYNEQFF
TRBV5-6,TRBJ2-1,TRBD2,many,TGTGCCAGCAGCTTATACCGGGACTATTACAATGAGCAGTTCTTC,CASSLYRDYYNEQFF
TRBV5-1,TRBJ2-1,NA,many,TGCGCCAGCAGCTTGTGGCAGGGGTACAATGAGCAGTTCTTC,CASSLWQGYNEQFF
TRBV13,TRBJ1-1,NA,few,TGTGCCAGCAGCTTAGTTGGGCGCATGGACACTGAAGCTTTCTTT,CASSLVGRMDTEAFF
TRBV4-3,TRBJ2-2,TRBD1,many,TGCGCCAGCAGCCAAGTATGGGGACAGGGGAAAGCCGGGGAGCTGTTTTTT,CASSQVWGQGKAGELFF
TRBV28,TRBJ2-6,NA,NA,TGTGCCAGCAGTGGCCGCGGGACCGTAAAGGCCAACGTCCTGACTTTC,CASSGRGTVKANVLTF
TRBV15,TRBJ2-7,NA,many,TGTGCCACCAGCAGAGATTTGGCAATCTCCTACGAGCAGTACTTC,CATSRDLAISYEQYF